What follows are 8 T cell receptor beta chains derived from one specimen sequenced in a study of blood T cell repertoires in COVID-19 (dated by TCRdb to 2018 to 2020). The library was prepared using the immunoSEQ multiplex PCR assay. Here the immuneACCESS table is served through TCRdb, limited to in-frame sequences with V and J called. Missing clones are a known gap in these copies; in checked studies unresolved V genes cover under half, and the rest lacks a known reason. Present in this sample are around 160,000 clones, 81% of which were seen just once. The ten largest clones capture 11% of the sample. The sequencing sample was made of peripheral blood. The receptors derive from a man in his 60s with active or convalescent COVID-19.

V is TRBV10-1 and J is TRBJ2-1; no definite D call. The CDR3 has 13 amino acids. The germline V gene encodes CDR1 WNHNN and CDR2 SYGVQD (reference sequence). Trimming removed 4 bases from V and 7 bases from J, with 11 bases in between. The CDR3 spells CASSVRPENEQFF. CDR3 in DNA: TGCGCCAGCAGTGTGAGGCCGGAGAATGAGCAGTTCTTC.

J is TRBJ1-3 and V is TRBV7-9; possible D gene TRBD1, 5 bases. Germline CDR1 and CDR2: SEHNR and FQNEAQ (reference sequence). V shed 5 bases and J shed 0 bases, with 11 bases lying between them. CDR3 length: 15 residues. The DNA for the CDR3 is TGTGCCAGCAGCCAGGGCCAGGGCTCTGGAAACACCATATATTTT. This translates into CASSQGQGSGNTIYF.

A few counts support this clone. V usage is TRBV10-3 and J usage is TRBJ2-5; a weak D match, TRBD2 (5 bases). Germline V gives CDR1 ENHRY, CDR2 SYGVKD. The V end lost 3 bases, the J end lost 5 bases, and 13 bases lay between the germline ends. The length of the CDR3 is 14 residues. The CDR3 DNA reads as TGTGCCATCAGTGAACCGGGGATGGGGGAGACCCAGTACTTC. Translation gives CAISEPGMGETQYF.

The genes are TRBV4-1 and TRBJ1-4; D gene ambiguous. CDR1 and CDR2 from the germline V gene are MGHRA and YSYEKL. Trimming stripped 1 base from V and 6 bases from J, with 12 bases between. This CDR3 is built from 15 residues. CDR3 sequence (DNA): TGCGCCAGCAGCCAAGCTATGTGGTTGCATGAAAAACTGTTTTTT. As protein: CASSQAMWLHEKLFF.

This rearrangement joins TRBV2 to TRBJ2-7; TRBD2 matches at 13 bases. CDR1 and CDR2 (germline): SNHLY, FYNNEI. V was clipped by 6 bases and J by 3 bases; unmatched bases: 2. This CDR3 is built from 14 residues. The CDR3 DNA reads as TGTGCCAGCAGAAGGACTAGCGGGGGCTACGAGCAGTACTTC. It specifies CASRRTSGGYEQYF.

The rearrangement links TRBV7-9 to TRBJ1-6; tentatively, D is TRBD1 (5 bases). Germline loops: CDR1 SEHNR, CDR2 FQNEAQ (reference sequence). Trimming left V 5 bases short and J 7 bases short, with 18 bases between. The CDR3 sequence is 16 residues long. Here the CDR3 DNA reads TGTGCCAGCAGCGCACGTCCTGGGGGAGGGAATTCACCCCTCCACTTT. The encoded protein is CASSARPGGGNSPLHF.

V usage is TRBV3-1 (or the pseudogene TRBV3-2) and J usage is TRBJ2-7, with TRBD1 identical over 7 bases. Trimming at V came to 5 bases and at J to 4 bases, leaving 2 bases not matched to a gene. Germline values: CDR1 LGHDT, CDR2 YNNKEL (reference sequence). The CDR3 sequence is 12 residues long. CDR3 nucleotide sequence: TGTGCCAGCAGCAGGGACAGATACGAGCAGTACTTC. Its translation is CASSRDRYEQYF.

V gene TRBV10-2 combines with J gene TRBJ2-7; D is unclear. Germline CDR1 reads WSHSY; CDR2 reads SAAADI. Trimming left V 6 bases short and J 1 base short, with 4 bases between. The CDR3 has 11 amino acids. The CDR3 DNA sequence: TGCGCCAGCAGCACATCCTACGAGCAGTACTTC. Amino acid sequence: CASSTSYEQYF.